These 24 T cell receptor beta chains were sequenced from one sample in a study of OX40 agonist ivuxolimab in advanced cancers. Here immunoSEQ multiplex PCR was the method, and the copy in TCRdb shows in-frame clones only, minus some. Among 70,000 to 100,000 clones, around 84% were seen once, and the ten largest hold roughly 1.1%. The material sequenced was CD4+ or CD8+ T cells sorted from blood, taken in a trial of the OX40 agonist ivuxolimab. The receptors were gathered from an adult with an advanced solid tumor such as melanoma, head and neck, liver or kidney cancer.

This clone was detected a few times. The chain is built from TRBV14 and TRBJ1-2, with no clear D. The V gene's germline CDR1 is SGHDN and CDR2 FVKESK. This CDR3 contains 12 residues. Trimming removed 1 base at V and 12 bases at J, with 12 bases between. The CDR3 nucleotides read TGTGCCAGCAGCCAAGGAGCTATTGTTGACACCTTC. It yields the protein CASSQGAIVDTF.

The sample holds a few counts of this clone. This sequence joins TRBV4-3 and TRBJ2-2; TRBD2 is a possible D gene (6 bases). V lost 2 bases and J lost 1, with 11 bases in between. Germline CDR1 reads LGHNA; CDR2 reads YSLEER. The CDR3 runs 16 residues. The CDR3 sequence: CASSQQDYRNTGELFF. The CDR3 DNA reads TGCGCCAGCAGCCAACAGGACTACCGGAACACCGGGGAGCTGTTTTTT.

The chain's CDR3 is CASSSPQGRLTDTQYF. Written as DNA, the CDR3 is TGTGCCAGTAGTTCACCTCAGGGGCGGCTCACAGATACGCAGTATTTT. This chain uses TRBV19 with TRBJ2-3; possibly TRBD1 for D (6 bases). The CDR3 totals 16 residues. CDR1 is LNHDA and CDR2 is SQIVND in the germline V gene (reference sequence). V lost 5 bases and J lost 2, with 17 bases in between.

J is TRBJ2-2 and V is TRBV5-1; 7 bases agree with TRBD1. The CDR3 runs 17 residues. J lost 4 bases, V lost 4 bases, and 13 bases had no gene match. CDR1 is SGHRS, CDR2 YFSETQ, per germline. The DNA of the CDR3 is TGCGCCAGCAGCCGCCGACCCTTACAGGGGTCCACCGGGGAGCTGTTTTTT. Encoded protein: CASSRRPLQGSTGELFF.

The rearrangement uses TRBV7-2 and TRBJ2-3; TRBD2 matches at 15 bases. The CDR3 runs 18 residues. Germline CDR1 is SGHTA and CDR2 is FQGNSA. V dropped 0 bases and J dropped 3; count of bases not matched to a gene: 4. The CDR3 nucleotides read TGTGCCAGCAGCTTAGCTCGGACTAGCGGGGGGGAAACAGATACGCAGTATTTT. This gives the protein CASSLARTSGGETDTQYF.

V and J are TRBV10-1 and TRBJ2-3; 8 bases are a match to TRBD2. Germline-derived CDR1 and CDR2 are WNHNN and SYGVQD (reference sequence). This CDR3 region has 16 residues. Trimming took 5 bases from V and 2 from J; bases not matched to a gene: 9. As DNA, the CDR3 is TGCGCCAGCAGTTTAGCGGCGGGGGGCCTCACAGATACGCAGTATTTT. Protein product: CASSLAAGGLTDTQYF.

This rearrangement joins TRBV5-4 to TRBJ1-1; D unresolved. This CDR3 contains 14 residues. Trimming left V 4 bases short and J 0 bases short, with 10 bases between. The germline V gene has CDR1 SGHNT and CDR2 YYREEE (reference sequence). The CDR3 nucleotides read TGTGCCAGCAGCATATGGACGGTGAACACTGAAGCTTTCTTT. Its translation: CASSIWTVNTEAFF. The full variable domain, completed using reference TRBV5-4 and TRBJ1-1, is ETGVTQSPTHLIKTRGQQVTLRCSSQSGHNTVSWYQQALGQGPQFIFQYYREEENGRGNFPPRFSGLQFPNYSSELNVNALELDDSALYLCASSIWTVNTEAFFGQGTRLTVV.

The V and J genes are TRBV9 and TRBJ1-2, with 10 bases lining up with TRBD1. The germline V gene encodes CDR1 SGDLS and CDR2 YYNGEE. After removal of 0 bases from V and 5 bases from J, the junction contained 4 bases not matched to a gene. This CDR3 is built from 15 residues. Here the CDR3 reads CASSVAPGQGYGYTF. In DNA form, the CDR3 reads TGTGCCAGCAGCGTAGCCCCGGGACAGGGGTATGGCTACACCTTC.

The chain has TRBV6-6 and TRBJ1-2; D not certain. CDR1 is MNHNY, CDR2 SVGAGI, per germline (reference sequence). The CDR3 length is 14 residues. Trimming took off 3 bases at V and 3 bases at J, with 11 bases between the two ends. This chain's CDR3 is CASSYEGAHYGYTF. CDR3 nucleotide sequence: TGTGCCAGCAGTTATGAGGGCGCCCACTATGGCTACACCTTC.

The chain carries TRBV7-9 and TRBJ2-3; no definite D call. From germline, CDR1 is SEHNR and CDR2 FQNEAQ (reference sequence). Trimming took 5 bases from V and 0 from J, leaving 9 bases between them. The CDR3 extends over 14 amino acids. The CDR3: CASSRPVSTDTQYF. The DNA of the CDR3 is TGTGCCAGCAGCCGCCCGGTTAGCACAGATACGCAGTATTTT. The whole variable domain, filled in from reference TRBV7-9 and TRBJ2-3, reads DTGVSQNPRHKITKRGQNVTFRCDPISEHNRLYWYRQTLGQGPEFLTYFQNEAQLEKSRLLSDRFSAERPKGSFSTLEIQRTEQGDSAMYLCASSRPVSTDTQYFGPGTRLTVL.

The CDR3, as DNA: TGTGCCTCCAAGCAGTCTCCTAACTATGGCTACACCTTC. Amino acid sequence: CASKQSPNYGYTF. This chain joins TRBV6-6 and TRBJ1-2; D is unresolved. Germline CDR1 is MNHNY and CDR2 is SVGAGI (reference sequence). The CDR3 length is 13 residues. The V and J ends lost 11 bases and 0 bases respectively, with 13 bases between them.

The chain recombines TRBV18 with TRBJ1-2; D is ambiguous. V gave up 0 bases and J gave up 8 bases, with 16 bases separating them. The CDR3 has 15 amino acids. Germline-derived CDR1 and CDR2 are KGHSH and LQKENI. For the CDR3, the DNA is TGTGCCAGCTCACCACCTCAACAGAGGAAAGGGGGCTACACCTTC. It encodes CASSPPQQRKGGYTF.

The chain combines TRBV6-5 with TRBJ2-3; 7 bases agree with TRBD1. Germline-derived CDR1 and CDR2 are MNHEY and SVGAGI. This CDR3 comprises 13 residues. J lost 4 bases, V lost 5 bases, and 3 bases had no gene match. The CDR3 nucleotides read TGTGCCAGCAGTCAGGGGGAGCCAGATACGCAGTATTTT. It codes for CASSQGEPDTQYF.

CDR3 sequence reads: CASSWGSTANTGELFF. The DNA of the CDR3 is TGTGCCAGCAGCTGGGGGTCTACCGCGAACACCGGGGAGCTGTTTTTT. This chain connects TRBV5-5 to TRBJ2-2; D might be TRBD1 or TRBD2, each matching 5 bases. Trimming took off 3 bases at V and 0 bases at J, with 12 bases between the two ends. The CDR3 length is 16 residues. Germline V gene sequence: CDR1 SGHKS, CDR2 YYEKEE (reference sequence).

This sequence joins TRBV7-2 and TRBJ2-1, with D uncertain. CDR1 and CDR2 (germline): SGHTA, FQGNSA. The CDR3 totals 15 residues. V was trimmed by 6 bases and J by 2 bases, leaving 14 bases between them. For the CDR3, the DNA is TGTGCCAGCAGTCCATACCACAGCCCCTACAATGAGCAGTTCTTC. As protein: CASSPYHSPYNEQFF.

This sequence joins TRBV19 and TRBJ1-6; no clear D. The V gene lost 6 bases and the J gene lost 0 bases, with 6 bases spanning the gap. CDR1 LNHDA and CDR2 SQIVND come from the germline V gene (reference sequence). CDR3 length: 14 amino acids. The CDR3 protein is CASRDNSYNSPLHF. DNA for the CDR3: TGTGCCAGTAGAGACAACTCCTATAATTCACCCCTCCACTTT.

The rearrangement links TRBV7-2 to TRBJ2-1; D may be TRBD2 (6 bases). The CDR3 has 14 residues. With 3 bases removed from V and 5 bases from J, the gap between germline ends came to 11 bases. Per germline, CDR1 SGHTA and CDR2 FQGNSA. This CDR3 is CASSLGGQNNEQFF. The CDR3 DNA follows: TGTGCCAGCAGCTTGGGGGGTCAGAACAATGAGCAGTTCTTC.

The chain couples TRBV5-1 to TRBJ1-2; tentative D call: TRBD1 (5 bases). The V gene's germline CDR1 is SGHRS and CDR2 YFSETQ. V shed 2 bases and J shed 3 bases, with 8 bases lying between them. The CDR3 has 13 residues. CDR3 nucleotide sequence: TGCGCCAGCAGCTTAGGGACTTACTATGGCTACACCTTC. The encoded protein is CASSLGTYYGYTF.

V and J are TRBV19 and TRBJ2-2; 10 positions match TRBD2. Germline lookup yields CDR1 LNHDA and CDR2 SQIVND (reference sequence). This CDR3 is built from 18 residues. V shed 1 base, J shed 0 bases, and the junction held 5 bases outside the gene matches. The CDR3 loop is CASSIGWTSGANTGELFF. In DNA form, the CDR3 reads TGTGCCAGTAGTATAGGCTGGACTAGCGGCGCGAACACCGGGGAGCTGTTTTTT.

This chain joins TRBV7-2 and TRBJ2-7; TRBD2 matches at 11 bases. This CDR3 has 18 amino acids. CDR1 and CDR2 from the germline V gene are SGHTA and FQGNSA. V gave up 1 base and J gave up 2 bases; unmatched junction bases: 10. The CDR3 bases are TGTGCCAGCAGCTTAGGCCCCCCGTTTAGCGGGGGGGCCTACGAGCAGTACTTC. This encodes CASSLGPPFSGGAYEQYF.

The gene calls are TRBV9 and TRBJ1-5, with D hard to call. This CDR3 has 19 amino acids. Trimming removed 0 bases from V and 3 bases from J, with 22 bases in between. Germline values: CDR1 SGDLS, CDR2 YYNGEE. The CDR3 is CASSVEVGVSRLNNQPQHF. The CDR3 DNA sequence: TGTGCCAGCAGCGTAGAAGTAGGTGTCAGCCGCCTCAACAATCAGCCCCAGCATTTT.

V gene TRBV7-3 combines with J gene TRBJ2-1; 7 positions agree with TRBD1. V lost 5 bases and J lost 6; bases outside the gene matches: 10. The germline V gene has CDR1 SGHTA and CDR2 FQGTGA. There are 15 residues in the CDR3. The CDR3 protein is CASSRYFAGGNEQFF. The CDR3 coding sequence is TGTGCCAGCAGCAGATACTTTGCAGGGGGCAATGAGCAGTTCTTC.

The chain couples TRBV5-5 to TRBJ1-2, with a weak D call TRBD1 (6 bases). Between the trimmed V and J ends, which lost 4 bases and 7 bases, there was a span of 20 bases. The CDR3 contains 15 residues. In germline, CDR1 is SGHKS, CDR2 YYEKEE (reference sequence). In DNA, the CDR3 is TGTGCCAGCAGCCTCCCGACAGGAGCTAAAGGTGGCTACACCTTC. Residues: CASSLPTGAKGGYTF.

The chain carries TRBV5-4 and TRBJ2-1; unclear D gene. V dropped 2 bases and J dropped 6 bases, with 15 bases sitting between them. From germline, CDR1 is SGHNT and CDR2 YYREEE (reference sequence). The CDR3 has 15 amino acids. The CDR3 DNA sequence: TGTGCCAGCAGCTTCAGTCCGAAAATCCTCAATGAGCAGTTCTTC. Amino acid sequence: CASSFSPKILNEQFF.